This T cell receptor beta chain was sequenced in a study of blood T cell repertoires in COVID-19. This clone was seen a handful of times. V was clipped by 6 bases and J by 8 bases; unmatched bases: 19. Germline CDR1 and CDR2: SGHTA and FQGTGA. The CDR3 has 17 amino acids. The data were produced by immunoSEQ multiplex PCR, yet TCRdb's version contains in-frame clones alone and is incomplete. The data contain a few hundred thousand clones, around 89% of them seen just once; the ten biggest clones take up under 2%. The sample was peripheral blood. The chain is built from TRBV7-3 and TRBJ2-3; TRBD2 matches at 8 bases. The receptor's source is a woman under 40 with COVID-19, enrolled during active disease. The CDR3 here is CASSSVGAGATRATQYF. As DNA, the CDR3 is TGTGCCAGCAGTTCCGTGGGAGCGGGGGCTACCCGGGCTACGCAGTATTTT.